The 9 T cell receptor beta chains reported below all come from one sample, sequenced in a study of identical twins. TCRdb called the 5' RACE reads again in MiXCR, with one record for every CDR3 protein. This table has about 470,000 distinct CDR3 sequences, 20% to 25% appearing once. The same sample was also studied in work on T cells expressing NK-cell markers.

The sample consisted of CD4+ T cells sorted from blood. The receptors originated from a woman younger than 35 in good health.

This clonotype was recorded at least ten times. This chain uses TRBV19 with TRBJ1-2; 10 bases are a match to TRBD1. Trimming took 6 bases from V and 5 from J; bases not matched to a gene: 9. CDR3 length: 15 residues. Germline V gene data show CDR1 as LNHDA and CDR2 as SQIVND (reference sequence). The CDR3 DNA sequence: TGTGCCAGTAGCGGCACCGGGACAGGGGAATATGGCTACACCTTC. It specifies CASSGTGTGEYGYTF.

The rearrangement links TRBV24-1 to TRBJ2-5; a weak D match, TRBD2 (5 bases). The CDR3 sequence is 12 residues long. The V end lost 6 bases, the J end lost 5 bases, and 9 bases lay between the germline ends. In germline, CDR1 is KGHDR, CDR2 SFDVKD. For the CDR3, the DNA is TGTGCCACCAGTTCTGGCGGGGAGACCCAGTACTTC. Encoded protein: CATSSGGETQYF.

This chain links TRBV10-3 with TRBJ2-3; 14 bases are a match to TRBD2. The germline V gene encodes CDR1 ENHRY and CDR2 SYGVKD. CDR3 length: 16 residues. The junction had 8 bases not matched to a gene; V was cut back by 6 bases and J by 6 bases. CDR3 loop: CAISLGTSGRGDTQYF. In nucleotides, the CDR3 is TGTGCCATCAGCCTCGGGACTAGCGGGAGAGGCGATACGCAGTATTTT.

This clonotype has only a few counts. Here the CDR3 reads CASSSTSGRSNTGELFF. The CDR3 DNA follows: TGTGCCAGCAGTTCGACTAGCGGGAGGTCGAACACCGGGGAGCTGTTTTTT. The genes are TRBV5-4 and TRBJ2-2; 13 bases agree with TRBD2. Germline lookup yields CDR1 SGHNT and CDR2 YYREEE (reference sequence). There are 17 residues in the CDR3. J lost 0 bases, V lost 5 bases, and 4 bases had no gene match.

In this sample, this clonotype turned up a few times. This sequence joins TRBV7-9 and TRBJ1-4, with D maybe TRBD1 (6 bases). CDR3 length equals 16 residues. Germline CDR1 and CDR2: SEHNR and FQNEAQ (reference sequence). V dropped 5 bases and J dropped 4 bases, with 17 bases sitting between them. This CDR3 reads CASSQSRTAFNEKLFF. In DNA, the CDR3 is TGTGCCAGCAGCCAGAGTCGGACAGCCTTTAATGAAAAACTGTTTTTT. The whole variable domain, filled in from reference TRBV7-9 and TRBJ1-4, reads DTGVSQNPRHKITKRGQNVTFRCDPISEHNRLYWYRQTLGQGPEFLTYFQNEAQLEKSRLLSDRFSAERPKGSFSTLEIQRTEQGDSAMYLCASSQSRTAFNEKLFFGSGTQLSVL.

A few counts support this clonotype. The chain uses TRBV5-1 and TRBJ2-2; D is possibly TRBD1 (8 bases). Germline CDR1 reads SGHRS; CDR2 reads YFSETQ. The V gene lost 4 bases and the J gene lost 4 bases, with 17 bases spanning the gap. CDR3 length equals 16 residues. The CDR3 here is CASSPWTGRGTGELFF. Written as DNA, the CDR3 is TGCGCCAGCAGCCCCTGGACAGGGAGGGGCACCGGGGAGCTGTTTTTT.

The V and J genes are TRBV7-9 and TRBJ2-5; no reliable D call. Trimming cost V 1 base and J 6 bases, with 12 bases left between them. Looked up from germline, CDR1 is SEHNR and CDR2 is FQNEAQ (reference sequence). This CDR3 comprises 14 residues. This CDR3 reads CASSLGVVGQTQYF. As DNA, the CDR3 is TGTGCCAGCAGCTTAGGAGTAGTAGGCCAGACCCAGTACTTC.

The table lists this clonotype with a few counts. The chain uses TRBV12-3 or TRBV12-4 and TRBJ1-5, with D uncertain. Trimming took 3 bases from V and 6 from J, leaving 12 bases between them. CDR3 length equals 14 residues. CDR3 in amino acids: CASSFGQAGQPQHF. The CDR3 DNA reads TGTGCCAGCAGTTTTGGTCAGGCCGGTCAGCCCCAGCATTTT.

In this sample, this clonotype turned up once. The rearrangement links TRBV2 to TRBJ2-2; D may be TRBD1 or TRBD2 (5 bases each). The V end lost 8 bases, the J end lost 8 bases, and 21 bases lay between the germline ends. This CDR3 has 15 amino acids. Germline CDR1 and CDR2: SNHLY and FYNNEI. The DNA of the CDR3 is TGTGCCAGCTCTGACCGGTCAGGGACCAGAGGGGAGCTGTTTTTT. Its translation is CASSDRSGTRGELFF.